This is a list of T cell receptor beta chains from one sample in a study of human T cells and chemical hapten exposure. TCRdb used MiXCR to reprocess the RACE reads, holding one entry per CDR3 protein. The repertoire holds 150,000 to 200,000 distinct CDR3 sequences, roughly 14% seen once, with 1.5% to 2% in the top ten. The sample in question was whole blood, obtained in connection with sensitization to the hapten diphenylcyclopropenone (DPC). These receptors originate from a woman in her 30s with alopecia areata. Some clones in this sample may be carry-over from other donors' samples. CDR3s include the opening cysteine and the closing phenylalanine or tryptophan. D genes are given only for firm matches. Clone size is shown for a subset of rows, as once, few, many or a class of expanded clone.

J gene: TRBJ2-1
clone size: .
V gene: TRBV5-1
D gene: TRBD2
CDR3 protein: CASSLDVVVASGIDNEQFF
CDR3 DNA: TGCGCCAGCAGCTTGGATGTTGTGGTGGCTAGCGGGATAGACAATGAGCAGTTCTTC

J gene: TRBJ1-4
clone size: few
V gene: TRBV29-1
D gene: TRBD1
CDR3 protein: CSVGMRQGASGTNEKLFF
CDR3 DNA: TGCAGCGTAGGAATGAGGCAGGGGGCTTCTGGAACTAATGAAAAACTGTTTTTT

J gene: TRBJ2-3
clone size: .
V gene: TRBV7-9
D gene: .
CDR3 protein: CASDSSSTDTQYF
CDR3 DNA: TGTGCCAGCGACTCCTCCAGCACAGATACGCAGTATTTT

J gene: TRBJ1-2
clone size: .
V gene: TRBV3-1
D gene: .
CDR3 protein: CASSQLTDYGYTF
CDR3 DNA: TGTGCCAGCAGCCAATTGACGGACTATGGCTACACCTTC

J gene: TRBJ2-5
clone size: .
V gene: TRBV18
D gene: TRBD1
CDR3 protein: CASSPGTGNQETQYF
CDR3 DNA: TGTGCCAGCTCACCTGGGACAGGGAATCAAGAGACCCAGTACTTC

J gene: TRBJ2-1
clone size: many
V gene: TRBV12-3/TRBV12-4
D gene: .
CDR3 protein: CASSSSPEQFF
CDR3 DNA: TGTGCCAGCAGTTCATCTCCCGAGCAGTTCTTC

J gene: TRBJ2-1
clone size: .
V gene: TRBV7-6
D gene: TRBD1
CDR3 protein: CASSPDPRTAGQGAYNEQFF
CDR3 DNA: TGTGCCAGCAGCCCCGACCCTAGGACCGCTGGACAGGGGGCCTACAATGAGCAGTTCTTC

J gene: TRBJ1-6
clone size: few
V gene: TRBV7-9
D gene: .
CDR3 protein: CASSFPPGQGSSPLHF
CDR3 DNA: TGTGCCAGCAGCTTCCCGCCGGGACAAGGGAGTTCACCCCTCCACTTT

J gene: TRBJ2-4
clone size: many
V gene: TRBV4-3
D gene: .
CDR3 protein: CASSPQTHYRRYF
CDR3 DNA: TGCGCCAGCAGCCCCCAGACACACTACAGGCGGTACTTC

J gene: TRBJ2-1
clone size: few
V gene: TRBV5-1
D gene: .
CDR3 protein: CASSGAGAYNEQFF
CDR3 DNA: TGCGCCAGCTCCGGAGCTGGGGCTTACAATGAGCAGTTCTTC

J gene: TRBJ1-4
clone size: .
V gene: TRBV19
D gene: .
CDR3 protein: CASSASGPVDEKLFF
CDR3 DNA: TGTGCCAGTAGTGCCTCCGGGCCGGTTGATGAAAAACTGTTTTTT

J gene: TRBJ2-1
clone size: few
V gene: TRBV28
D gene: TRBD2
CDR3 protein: CASSFWPERGSYNEQFF
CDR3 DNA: TGTGCCAGCAGTTTTTGGCCCGAGCGGGGCTCCTACAATGAGCAGTTCTTC

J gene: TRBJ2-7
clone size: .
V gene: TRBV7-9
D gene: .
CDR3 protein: CASSSSGVGEQYF
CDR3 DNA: TGTGCCAGCAGCTCTTCGGGTGTGGGAGAGCAGTACTTC

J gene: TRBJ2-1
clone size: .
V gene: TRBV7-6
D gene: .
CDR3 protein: CASSSLTRREQFF
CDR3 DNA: TGTGCCAGCAGCTCGCTGACTAGGCGGGAGCAGTTCTTC

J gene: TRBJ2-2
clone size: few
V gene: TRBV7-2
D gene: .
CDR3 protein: CASSLARISTNTGELFF
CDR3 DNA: TGTGCCAGCAGCTTAGCGAGGATATCAACGAACACCGGGGAGCTGTTTTTT

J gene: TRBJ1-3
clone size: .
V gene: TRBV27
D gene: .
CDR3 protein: CASSSTQAGNTIYF
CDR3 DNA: TGTGCCAGCAGTTCTACACAGGCTGGAAACACCATATATTTT

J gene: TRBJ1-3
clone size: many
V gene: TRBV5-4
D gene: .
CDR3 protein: CASSVRGSGNTIYF
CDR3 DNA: TGTGCCAGCAGCGTGCGGGGGTCTGGAAACACCATATATTTT

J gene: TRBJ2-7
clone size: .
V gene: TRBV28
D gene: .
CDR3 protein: CASSLGSLTPYEQYF
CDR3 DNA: TGTGCCAGCAGTTTAGGGTCCTTAACGCCCTACGAGCAGTACTTC

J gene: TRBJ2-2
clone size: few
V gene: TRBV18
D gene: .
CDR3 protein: CASSPLDSFALFF
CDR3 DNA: TGTGCCAGCTCACCCCTTGACAGCTTCGCGCTGTTTTTT

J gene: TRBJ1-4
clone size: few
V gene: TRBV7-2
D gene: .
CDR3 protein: CASSLDKAEKLFF
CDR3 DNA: TGTGCCAGCAGCTTGGACAAAGCGGAGAAACTGTTTTTT

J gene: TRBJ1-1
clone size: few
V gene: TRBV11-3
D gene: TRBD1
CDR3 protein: CASSDRTGNTEAFF
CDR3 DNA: TGTGCCAGCAGCGACAGGACAGGTAACACTGAAGCTTTCTTT

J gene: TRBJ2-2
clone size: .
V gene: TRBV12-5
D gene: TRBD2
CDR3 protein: CASAWTSGGPGLGGELFF
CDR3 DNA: TGTGCTAGTGCTTGGACTAGCGGGGGTCCTGGCCTCGGAGGGGAGCTGTTTTTT

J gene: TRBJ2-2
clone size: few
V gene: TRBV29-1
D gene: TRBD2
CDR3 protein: CSVRNVVTGGGELFF
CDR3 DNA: TGCAGCGTTCGCAATGTTGTGACGGGAGGCGGGGAGCTGTTTTTT

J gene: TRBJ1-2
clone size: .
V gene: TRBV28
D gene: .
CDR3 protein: CASGLTGPNGYTF
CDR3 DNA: TGTGCCAGCGGTTTGACAGGACCTAATGGCTACACCTTC

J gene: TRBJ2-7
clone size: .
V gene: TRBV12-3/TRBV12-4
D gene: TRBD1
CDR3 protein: CASSPGQGWDEQYF
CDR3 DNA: TGTGCCAGCAGTCCCGGACAGGGATGGGACGAGCAGTACTTC

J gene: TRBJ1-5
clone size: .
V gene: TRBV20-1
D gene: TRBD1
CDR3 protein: CSASDRVIPANGEPQHF
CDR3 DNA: TGCAGTGCTAGTGACAGGGTCATCCCGGCGAACGGGGAGCCCCAGCATTTT

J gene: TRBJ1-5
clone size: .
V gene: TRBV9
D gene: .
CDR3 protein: CASSVGGQNQPQHF
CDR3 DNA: TGTGCCAGCAGCGTAGGTGGCCAGAATCAGCCCCAGCATTTT

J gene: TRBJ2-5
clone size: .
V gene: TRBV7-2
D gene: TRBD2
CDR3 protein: CASSLSLASGAETQYF
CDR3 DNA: TGTGCCAGCAGTCTATCCCTGGCTAGCGGTGCGGAGACCCAGTACTTC

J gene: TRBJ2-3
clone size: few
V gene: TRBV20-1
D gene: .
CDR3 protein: CSARDFASTDTQYF
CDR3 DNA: TGCAGTGCTAGGGACTTTGCTAGCACAGATACGCAGTATTTT

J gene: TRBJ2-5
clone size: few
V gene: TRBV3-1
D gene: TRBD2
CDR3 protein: CASSQLLAGRQETQYF
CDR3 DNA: TGTGCCAGCAGCCAGCTACTAGCGGGGAGGCAAGAGACCCAGTACTTC

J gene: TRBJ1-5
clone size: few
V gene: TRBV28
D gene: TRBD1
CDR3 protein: CASRGTGQPQHF
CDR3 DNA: TGTGCCAGCAGAGGGACAGGGCAGCCCCAGCATTTT

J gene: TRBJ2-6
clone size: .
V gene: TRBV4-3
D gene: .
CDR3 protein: CASSQDPPRSGANVLTF
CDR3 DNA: TGCGCCAGCAGCCAAGATCCCCCCAGATCTGGGGCCAACGTCCTGACTTTC

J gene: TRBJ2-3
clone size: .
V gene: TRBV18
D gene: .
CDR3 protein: CAGTIADTQYF
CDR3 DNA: TGTGCCGGCACTATCGCGGATACGCAGTATTTT

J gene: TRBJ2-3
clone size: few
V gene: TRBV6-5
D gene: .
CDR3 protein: CASSYDGARDTQYF
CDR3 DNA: TGTGCCAGCAGTTACGACGGGGCCCGGGATACGCAGTATTTT

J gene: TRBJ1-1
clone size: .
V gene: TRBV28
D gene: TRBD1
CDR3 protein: CASSRRGRGAFF
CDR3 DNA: TGTGCCAGCAGTCGGAGGGGGCGCGGGGCTTTCTTT

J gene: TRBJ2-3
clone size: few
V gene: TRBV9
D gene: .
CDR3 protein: CASSSPGWEKSSDTQYF
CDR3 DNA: TGTGCCAGCAGCTCACCCGGTTGGGAAAAATCGTCAGATACGCAGTATTTT

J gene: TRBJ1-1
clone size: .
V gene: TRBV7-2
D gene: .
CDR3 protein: CASSPPGHRNAPEAFF
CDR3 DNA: TGTGCCAGCAGCCCACCGGGACACCGGAATGCACCTGAAGCTTTCTTT

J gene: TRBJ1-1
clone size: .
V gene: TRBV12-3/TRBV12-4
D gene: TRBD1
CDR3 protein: CASNPHRGTFF
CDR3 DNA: TGTGCCAGCAATCCTCACAGGGGGACTTTCTTT

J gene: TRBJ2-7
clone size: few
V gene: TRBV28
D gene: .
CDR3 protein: CASIPTGLGEQYF
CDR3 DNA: TGTGCCAGCATTCCAACAGGGTTGGGGGAGCAGTACTTC

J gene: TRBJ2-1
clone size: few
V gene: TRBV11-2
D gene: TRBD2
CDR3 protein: CASSLTGTRGDEQFF
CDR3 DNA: TGTGCCAGCAGCTTAACCGGGACTAGGGGGGATGAGCAGTTCTTC

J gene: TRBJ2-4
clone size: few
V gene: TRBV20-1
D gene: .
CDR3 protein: CSAILGHLTLAKNIQYF
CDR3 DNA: TGCAGTGCTATCCTAGGACACTTAACACTAGCCAAAAACATTCAGTACTTC

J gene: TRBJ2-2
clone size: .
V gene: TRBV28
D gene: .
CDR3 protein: CASSSPGDVNTGELFF
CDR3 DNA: TGTGCCAGCAGTAGCCCCGGGGACGTGAACACCGGGGAGCTGTTTTTT

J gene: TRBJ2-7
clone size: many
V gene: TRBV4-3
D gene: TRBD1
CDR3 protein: CASSQDQAGQGNEQYF
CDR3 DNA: TGCGCCAGCAGCCAAGACCAGGCGGGACAGGGGAACGAGCAGTACTTC

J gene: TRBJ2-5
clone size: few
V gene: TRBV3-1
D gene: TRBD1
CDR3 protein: CASIRQGAGETQYF
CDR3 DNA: TGTGCCAGCATACGACAGGGGGCTGGGGAGACCCAGTACTTC

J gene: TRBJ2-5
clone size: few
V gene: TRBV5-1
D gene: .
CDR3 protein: CASSLGRRVEETQYF
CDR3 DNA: TGCGCCAGCAGCTTGGGCAGGCGGGTCGAAGAGACCCAGTACTTC

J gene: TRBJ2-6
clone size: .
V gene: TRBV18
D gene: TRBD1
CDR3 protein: CASSQQGNAGANVLTF
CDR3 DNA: TGTGCCAGCTCACAACAGGGGAATGCTGGGGCCAACGTCCTGACTTTC

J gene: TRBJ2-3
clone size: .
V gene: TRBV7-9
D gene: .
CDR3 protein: CASSLAVGVGLQDTQYF
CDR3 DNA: TGTGCCAGCAGCTTAGCTGTGGGGGTCGGGTTGCAAGATACGCAGTATTTT

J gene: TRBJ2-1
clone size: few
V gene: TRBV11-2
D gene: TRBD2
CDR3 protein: CASSHRDYTYNEQFF
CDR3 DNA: TGTGCCAGCAGCCACCGGGACTACACATACAATGAGCAGTTCTTC

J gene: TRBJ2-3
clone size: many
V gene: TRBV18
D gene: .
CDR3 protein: CASSPSYLLGRDTQYF
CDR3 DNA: TGTGCCAGCTCACCGAGCTACCTCCTTGGCCGAGATACGCAGTATTTT

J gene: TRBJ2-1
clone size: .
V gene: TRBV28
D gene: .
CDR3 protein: CASSLLTANTYNEQFF
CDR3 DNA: TGTGCCAGCAGTCTGCTGACAGCCAATACCTACAATGAGCAGTTCTTC

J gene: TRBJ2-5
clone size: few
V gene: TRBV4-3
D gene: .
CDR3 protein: CASSQGWETSPETQYF
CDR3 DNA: TGCGCCAGCAGCCAAGGTTGGGAGACTTCCCCGGAGACCCAGTACTTC

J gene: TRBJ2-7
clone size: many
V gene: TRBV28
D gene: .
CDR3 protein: CASSLVVDSYEQYF
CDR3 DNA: TGTGCCAGCAGTTTGGTTGTAGACTCCTACGAGCAGTACTTC

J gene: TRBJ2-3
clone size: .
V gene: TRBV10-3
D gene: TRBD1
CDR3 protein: CAISDSRQGADTQYF
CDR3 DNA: TGTGCCATCAGTGATTCCCGACAGGGTGCAGATACGCAGTATTTT

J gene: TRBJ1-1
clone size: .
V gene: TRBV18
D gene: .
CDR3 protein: CASSSQDVDMNTEAFF
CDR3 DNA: TGTGCCAGCTCATCCCAGGACGTAGACATGAACACTGAAGCTTTCTTT

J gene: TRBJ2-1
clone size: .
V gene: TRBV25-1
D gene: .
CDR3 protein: CASSRQNEQFF
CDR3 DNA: TGTGCCAGCAGCCGACAGAATGAGCAGTTCTTC

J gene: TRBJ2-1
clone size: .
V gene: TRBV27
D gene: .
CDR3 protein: CASSNQLATYNEQFF
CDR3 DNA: TGTGCCAGCAGTAACCAACTAGCCACTTACAATGAGCAGTTCTTC

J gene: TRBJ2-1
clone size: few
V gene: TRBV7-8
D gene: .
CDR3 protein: CASSLGRLLGNNEQFF
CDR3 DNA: TGTGCCAGCAGCTTAGGTAGACTCCTTGGCAACAATGAGCAGTTCTTC